This T cell receptor (beta chain) appears in the sequencing data of a study of control samples from healthy donors and cancer patients. Trimming removed 5 bases from V and 4 bases from J, with 11 bases in between. Looked up from germline, CDR1 is SGHNT and CDR2 is YENEEA. This CDR3 is built from 14 residues. The table came from immunoSEQ multiplex PCR; TCRdb's copy has only in-frame clones and leaves some out. The repertoire consists of 40,000 or so clones, with about 83% occurring once and the leading ten covering under 25%. The sample consisted of PBMCs. This rearrangement joins TRBV11-3 to TRBJ2-2, with D unresolved. This clonotype was sampled from a woman aged 55-70 years with lung cancer. As DNA, the CDR3 is TGTGCCAGCAGCGGCAGCCGGAGCACCGGGGAGCTGTTTTTT. It codes for CASSGSRSTGELFF.